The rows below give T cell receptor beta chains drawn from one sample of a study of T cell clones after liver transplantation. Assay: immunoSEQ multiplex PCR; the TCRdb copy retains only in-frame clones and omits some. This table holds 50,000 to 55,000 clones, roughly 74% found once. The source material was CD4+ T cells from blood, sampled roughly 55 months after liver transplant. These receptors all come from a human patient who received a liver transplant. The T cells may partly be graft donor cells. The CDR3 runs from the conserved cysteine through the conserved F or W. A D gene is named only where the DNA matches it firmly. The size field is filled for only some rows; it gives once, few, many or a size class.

CDR3: CASSFRRGYNSPLHF; DNA: TGTGCCAGCAGCTTTCGCAGGGGATATAATTCACCCCTCCACTTT; V: TRBV5-8; size: NA; D: NA; J: TRBJ1-6
CDR3: CASSPISSTRGEQYF; DNA: TGCGCCAGCAGTCCAATCAGCTCAACAAGGGGCGAGCAGTACTTC; V: TRBV23-1; size: NA; D: NA; J: TRBJ2-7
CDR3: CASSIATGADSPLHF; DNA: TGTGCCAGTAGTATAGCTACGGGGGCGGATTCACCCCTCCACTTT; V: TRBV19; size: NA; D: NA; J: TRBJ1-6
CDR3: CASSPRGDTEAFF; DNA: TGTGCCAGCAGTCCGAGAGGGGACACTGAAGCTTTCTTT; V: TRBV6-1; size: NA; D: NA; J: TRBJ1-1
CDR3: CASSLVGQGVNEQFF; DNA: TGTGCCAGCAGCTTAGTGGGACAGGGGGTCAATGAGCAGTTCTTC; V: TRBV7-2; size: NA; D: TRBD1; J: TRBJ2-1
CDR3: CASSEGTVKRYGYTF; DNA: TGTGCCAGCAGTGAAGGTACAGTTAAGCGTTATGGCTACACCTTC; V: TRBV2; size: NA; D: NA; J: TRBJ1-2
CDR3: CAWSLARQSPYNEQFF; DNA: TGTGCCTGGAGTTTGGCCCGACAAAGCCCCTACAATGAGCAGTTCTTC; V: TRBV30; size: NA; D: NA; J: TRBJ2-1
CDR3: CASSVFGSGTVEEETQYF; DNA: TGTGCCAGCAGTGTTTTTGGGAGCGGGACAGTAGAGGAAGAGACCCAGTACTTC; V: TRBV6-1; size: NA; D: NA; J: TRBJ2-5
CDR3: CASSQGVTSTDTQYF; DNA: TGTGCCAGCAGCCAAGGCGTGACGAGCACAGATACGCAGTATTTT; V: TRBV14; size: once; D: NA; J: TRBJ2-3
CDR3: CASSKPGTLNEKLFF; DNA: TGTGCCAGCAGCAAGCCCGGGACTCTTAATGAAAAACTGTTTTTT; V: TRBV5-4; size: NA; D: NA; J: TRBJ1-4